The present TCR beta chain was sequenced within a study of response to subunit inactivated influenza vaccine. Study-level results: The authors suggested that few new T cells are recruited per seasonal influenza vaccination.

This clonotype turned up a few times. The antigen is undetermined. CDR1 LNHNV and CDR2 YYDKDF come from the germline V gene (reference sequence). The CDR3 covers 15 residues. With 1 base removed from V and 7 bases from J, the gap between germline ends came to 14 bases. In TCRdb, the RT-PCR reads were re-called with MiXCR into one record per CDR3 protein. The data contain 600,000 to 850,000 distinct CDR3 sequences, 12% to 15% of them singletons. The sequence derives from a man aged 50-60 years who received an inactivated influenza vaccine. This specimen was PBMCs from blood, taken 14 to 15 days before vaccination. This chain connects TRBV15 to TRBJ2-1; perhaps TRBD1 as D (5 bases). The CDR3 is CATSRVRGSVNEQFF. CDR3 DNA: TGTGCCACCAGCAGAGTAAGGGGTTCGGTTAATGAGCAGTTCTTC.